This TCR beta chain comes out of a study of blood T cell repertoires in COVID-19. As for the study in general: Acute and convalescent COVID-19 specimens originated in the United States, Italy and Spain. The cDNA or gDNA used as material had been derived from T cells, B-cell-depleted T cells, or PBMCs.

In this sample, this clone turned up once. Germline V lookup: CDR1 SGHRS, CDR2 YFSETQ. This CDR3 comprises 16 residues. Trimming removed 0 bases at V and 0 bases at J, with 10 bases between. Enrolled during active infection, Seattle patients were then followed longitudinally. As handled by the study authors: Reference gene primer amplification gave nucleated cell count estimates. The protocol was immunoSEQ multiplex PCR, while the TCRdb copy is restricted to in-frame clones and leaves out a portion. The D gene and trimming were derived from the DNA, and the V and J assignments and clone size from that table. The sample includes about 170,000 clones, roughly 88% of them seen just once.

The material sequenced was peripheral blood. The clonotype comes from a man older than 75 with COVID-19, enrolled during active disease. This chain joins TRBV5-1 and TRBJ2-1; D unclear. In nucleotides, the CDR3 is TGCGCCAGCAGCTTGGCCTCTGCGAGCTCCTACAATGAGCAGTTCTTC. Amino acid sequence: CASSLASASSYNEQFF.